This T cell receptor (beta chain) was identified in a study of beta chain features in type 1 diabetes. Investigators reverse transcribed all isolated RNA, so they sequenced expressed TCRB transcripts. Only in-frame clones appear in the TCRdb table, and some are missing; sequencing was by immunoSEQ multiplex PCR. This table holds 640,000 or so clones, 13% found once. This clone was seen a handful of times. What it binds is unknown. Study findings and constraints: When Type 1 diabetes patients were examined, their TCRB CDR3s proved moderately but significantly shorter in all four CD4+ subsets.

CD45RO/CCR7/CD25/CD127/CD95/CD27 staining was used to isolate CD4+ naive, central memory, regulatory and stem cell-like memory cells by sorting. Germline-derived CDR1 and CDR2 are SGHDT and YYEEEE. The ends were cut back, 0 bases at V and 0 bases at J, with 10 bases in the middle. CDR3 length equals 16 residues. This TCR was sampled from a young man with type 1 diabetes. The rearrangement joins TRBV5-6 to TRBJ2-1; D is unclear. The specimen sequenced was naive CD4+ T cells from blood. Here the CDR3 reads CASSLVGASSYNEQFF. DNA of the CDR3: TGTGCCAGCAGCTTGGTTGGCGCCAGCTCCTACAATGAGCAGTTCTTC.